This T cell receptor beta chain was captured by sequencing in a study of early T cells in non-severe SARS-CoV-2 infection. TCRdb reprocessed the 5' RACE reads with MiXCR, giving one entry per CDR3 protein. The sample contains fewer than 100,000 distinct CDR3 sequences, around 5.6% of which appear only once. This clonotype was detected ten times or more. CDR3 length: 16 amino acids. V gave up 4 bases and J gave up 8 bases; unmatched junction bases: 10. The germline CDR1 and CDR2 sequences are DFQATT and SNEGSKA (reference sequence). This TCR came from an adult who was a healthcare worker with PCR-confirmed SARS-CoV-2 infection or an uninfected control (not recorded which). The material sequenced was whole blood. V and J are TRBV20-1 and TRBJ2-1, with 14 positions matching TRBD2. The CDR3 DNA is TGCAGTGCTACGGGACTAGCGGGAGAGAGTGGTTATGAGCAGTTCTTC. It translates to CSATGLAGESGYEQFF.